A selection of T cell receptor beta chains follows, all from one sample in a study of blood T cell repertoires in COVID-19. This table comes from immunoSEQ multiplex PCR, and its TCRdb copy is limited to in-frame clones, with some not included. The table has 150,000 or so clones, 85% to 90% seen once. Sequenced sample: peripheral blood. The receptors were sampled from a man aged 18 to 35 with COVID-19, enrolled during active disease. CDR3s include the opening cysteine and the closing phenylalanine or tryptophan. Each record gives: V gene, J gene, clone size, D gene, CDR3 protein, CDR3 DNA. The D gene is left open where the match is weak. Clone sizes are given selectively: once, few, many, or a class where the clone is expanded.

TRBV9	TRBJ2-5	NA	TRBD2	CASSVGTQGGEETQYF	TGTGCCAGCAGCGTAGGGACTCAGGGAGGGGAAGAGACCCAGTACTTC
TRBV7-8	TRBJ2-1	NA	NA	CASSLVKSGPWMNEQFF	TGTGCCAGCAGCTTAGTCAAAAGTGGGCCTTGGATGAATGAGCAGTTCTTC
TRBV2	TRBJ2-2	NA	NA	CASSDTVGVITGELFF	TGTGCCAGCAGTGACACTGTGGGAGTGATCACCGGGGAGCTGTTTTTT
TRBV10-2	TRBJ1-1	NA	TRBD1	CASSDRGRATEAFF	TGCGCCAGCAGTGACAGGGGGCGTGCCACTGAAGCTTTCTTT
TRBV7-6	TRBJ2-2	few	NA	CASSLVPGELFF	TGTGCCAGCAGCTTAGTCCCGGGGGAGCTGTTTTTT
TRBV25-1	TRBJ2-5	few	TRBD1	CASSDTGTGQETQYF	TGTGCCAGCAGTGATACCGGGACAGGTCAAGAGACCCAGTACTTC
TRBV30	TRBJ1-2	NA	TRBD1	CAWSRDRGNYGYTF	TGTGCCTGGTCCAGGGACAGGGGGAACTATGGCTACACCTTC
TRBV29-1	TRBJ2-1	NA	TRBD2	CSVAGRARDEQFF	TGCAGCGTTGCCGGGAGGGCTCGGGATGAGCAGTTCTTC
TRBV2	TRBJ2-3	NA	TRBD2	CASRLAGHTDTQYF	TGTGCCAGCAGGCTAGCGGGACATACAGATACGCAGTATTTT
TRBV19	TRBJ2-1	NA	NA	CASSIGASFSNEQFF	TGTGCCAGTAGTATAGGCGCTAGCTTTAGCAATGAGCAGTTCTTC
TRBV19	TRBJ1-4	NA	NA	CASKGLLGEKLLF	TGTGCCAGCAAGGGGTTATTAGGCGAAAAACTGCTTTTT
TRBV12-3/TRBV12-4	TRBJ1-3	NA	NA	CANGRGSGNTIYF	TGTGCCAACGGTCGGGGCTCTGGAAACACCATATATTTT
TRBV19	TRBJ1-6	NA	NA	CASSTPLGRGNSPLHF	TGTGCCAGTAGTACCCCCCTCGGACGGGGGAATTCACCCCTCCACTTT
TRBV6-5	TRBJ2-5	NA	NA	CASSYRGTQETQYF	TGTGCCAGCAGTTACCGGGGGACGCAAGAGACCCAGTACTTC
TRBV3-1/TRBV3-2	TRBJ2-7	few	TRBD2	CASSQGLAGNYEQYF	TGTGCCAGCAGCCAGGGACTAGCGGGGAACTACGAGCAGTACTTC
TRBV7-9	TRBJ1-2	NA	TRBD1	CASSLSSGRGLYGYTF	TGTGCCAGCAGCTTATCCTCAGGCAGGGGGCTTTATGGCTACACCTTC
TRBV19	TRBJ2-1	NA	TRBD2	CASTAGTSGIYEQFF	TGTGCCAGTACTGCCGGGACTAGCGGGATATACGAGCAGTTCTTC
TRBV28	TRBJ2-1	NA	NA	CASSFLTPVYNEQFF	TGTGCCAGCAGTTTTTTGACACCTGTCTACAATGAGCAGTTCTTC
TRBV7-2	TRBJ2-7	few	TRBD2	CASSLALAGGYEQYF	TGTGCCAGCAGCTTAGCCCTAGCGGGAGGCTACGAGCAGTACTTC
TRBV6-2/TRBV6-3	TRBJ2-2	NA	TRBD2	CASSTPGLAGGAYGELFF	TGTGCCAGCAGTACCCCCGGACTAGCGGGAGGGGCCTACGGGGAGCTGTTTTTT
TRBV7-8	TRBJ2-5	NA	NA	CASSPRGAGETQYF	TGTGCCAGCAGCCCCCGGGGGGCTGGGGAGACCCAGTACTTC
TRBV7-8	TRBJ2-1	once	TRBD2	CASSLATSGRAKQFF	TGTGCCAGCAGCTTAGCTACTAGCGGGAGGGCTAAGCAGTTCTTC
TRBV28	TRBJ1-2	NA	TRBD1	CASSRQGFGDYGYTF	TGTGCCAGCAGTCGACAGGGGTTTGGAGACTATGGCTACACCTTC
TRBV11-2	TRBJ1-2	NA	NA	CASRTSREGYGYTF	TGTGCCAGCAGGACGTCAAGGGAGGGCTATGGCTACACCTTC
TRBV19	TRBJ2-7	NA	TRBD2	CASTGGLGEQYF	TGTGCCAGTACGGGGGGACTGGGGGAGCAGTACTTC
TRBV7-2	TRBJ2-7	NA	NA	CASSLGTRDNYEQYF	TGTGCCAGCAGCTTAGGGACCCGGGACAACTACGAGCAGTACTTC
TRBV19	TRBJ2-7	NA	NA	CASSMQGYEQYF	TGTGCCAGTAGTATGCAGGGGTACGAGCAGTACTTC
TRBV6-5	TRBJ1-2	NA	NA	CASSYASLRGYTF	TGTGCCAGCAGTTACGCGTCCCTAAGAGGCTACACCTTC
TRBV28	TRBJ2-3	NA	TRBD2	CASSPPLAGAGDTQYF	TGTGCCAGCAGTCCCCCTCTAGCGGGAGCTGGCGATACGCAGTATTTT
TRBV19	TRBJ2-5	NA	TRBD2	CASSRLATLQETQYF	TGTGCCAGTAGTCGACTAGCCACACTCCAAGAGACCCAGTACTTC
TRBV2	TRBJ2-1	NA	TRBD1	CASSRTGGLNEQFF	TGTGCCAGCAGTCGGACAGGGGGGCTAAATGAGCAGTTCTTC
TRBV18	TRBJ2-6	NA	NA	CASSPGPPASGANVLTF	TGTGCCAGCTCACCAGGTCCGCCAGCGTCTGGGGCCAACGTCCTGACTTTC
TRBV29-1	TRBJ2-7	NA	TRBD2	CSVRGLAGEWYEQYF	TGCAGCGTTCGGGGGCTAGCGGGAGAATGGTACGAGCAGTACTTC
TRBV5-1	TRBJ1-2	NA	NA	CASSFNGYTF	TGCGCCAGCAGCTTTAATGGCTACACCTTC
TRBV5-1	TRBJ2-5	NA	TRBD1	CASSLDATGEETQYF	TGCGCCAGCAGCTTGGATGCGACAGGGGAGGAGACCCAGTACTTC
TRBV10-1	TRBJ2-1	NA	TRBD2	CASSEPPGLAASDNEQFF	TGCGCCAGCAGTGAGCCGCCGGGACTAGCGGCCTCTGACAATGAGCAGTTCTTC
TRBV9	TRBJ1-3	once	TRBD1	CASSPRTGGNTIYF	TGTGCCAGCAGCCCTCGGACAGGTGGAAACACCATATATTTT
TRBV5-6	TRBJ2-4	NA	TRBD2	CASSLLAGDVNIQYF	TGTGCCAGCAGCTTACTAGCGGGAGATGTAAACATTCAGTACTTC
TRBV15	TRBJ1-6	NA	TRBD1	CATSRGEDRGLSYNSPLHF	TGTGCCACCAGCAGAGGGGAGGACAGGGGGTTGTCCTATAATTCACCCCTCCACTTT
TRBV5-8	TRBJ2-5	NA	TRBD2	CAVTWGLAGVETQYF	TGTGCCGTTACATGGGGGCTAGCGGGAGTGGAGACCCAGTACTTC
TRBV30	TRBJ2-7	NA	NA	CAWSVSGIYEQYF	TGTGCCTGGAGTGTATCCGGGATCTACGAGCAGTACTTC